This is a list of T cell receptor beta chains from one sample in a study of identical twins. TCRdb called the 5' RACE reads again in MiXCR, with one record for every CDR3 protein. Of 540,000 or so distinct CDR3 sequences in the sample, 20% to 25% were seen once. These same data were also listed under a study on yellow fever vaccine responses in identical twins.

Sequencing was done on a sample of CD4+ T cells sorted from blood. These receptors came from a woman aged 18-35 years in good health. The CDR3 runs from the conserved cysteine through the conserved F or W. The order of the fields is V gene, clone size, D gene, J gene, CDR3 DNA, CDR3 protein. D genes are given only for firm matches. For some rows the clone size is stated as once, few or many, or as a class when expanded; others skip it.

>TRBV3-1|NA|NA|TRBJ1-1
TGTGCCAGCAGGGCAGGTAGCACTGAAGCTTTCTTT
CASRAGSTEAFF
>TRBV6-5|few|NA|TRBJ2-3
TGTGCCAGCAGTTACAGAATCGCATTCACAGATACGCAGTATTTT
CASSYRIAFTDTQYF
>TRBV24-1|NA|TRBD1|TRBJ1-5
TGTGCCACCAGTGATTTGTCAACAGGGGGCAGGGCCCAGCATTTT
CATSDLSTGGRAQHF
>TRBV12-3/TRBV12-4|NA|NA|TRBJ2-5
TGTGCCAGCAGTTTCGGACGGAGGTCTCAAGAGACCCAGTACTTC
CASSFGRRSQETQYF
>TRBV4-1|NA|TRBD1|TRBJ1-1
TGCGCCAGCAGCGTCGACCAGGGGGCTAGTGGAAACACTGAAGCTTTCTTT
CASSVDQGASGNTEAFF
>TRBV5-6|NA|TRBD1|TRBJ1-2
TGTGCCAGCAGCTTGTCATCCCTGAAATGGACAGGGAGCGGCTACACCTTC
CASSLSSLKWTGSGYTF
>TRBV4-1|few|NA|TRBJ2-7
TGCGCCAGCAGCCAGGGATACAACCGGGACAAGTCCTACGAGCAGTACTTC
CASSQGYNRDKSYEQYF
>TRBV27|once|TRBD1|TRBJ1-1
TGTGCCAGCAGTTCGGACAGGGGAAGTGAAGCTTTCTTT
CASSSDRGSEAFF
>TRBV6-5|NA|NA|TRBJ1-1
TGTGCCAGCAGTTCCCACGGCAGGGGAGGGACTGAAGCTTTCTTT
CASSSHGRGGTEAFF
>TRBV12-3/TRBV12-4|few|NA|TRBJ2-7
TGTGCCAGCAGGCGTCGACTAGATCCCGCCTACGAGCAGTACTTC
CASRRRLDPAYEQYF
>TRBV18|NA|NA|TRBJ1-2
TGTGCCAGCTCAACGACAGGAGTCTATGGCTACACCTTC
CASSTTGVYGYTF
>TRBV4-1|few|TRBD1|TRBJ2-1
TGCGCCAGCAGCCAAGATAGGGACAGGGTCTACAATGAGCAGTTCTTC
CASSQDRDRVYNEQFF
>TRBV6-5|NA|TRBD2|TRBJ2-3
TGTGCCAGCAGTTACTCAACTAGCGGAAGCACAGATACGCAGTATTTT
CASSYSTSGSTDTQYF
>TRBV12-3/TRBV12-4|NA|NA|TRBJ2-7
TGTGCCAGCAGACTAGGTCCCGGGACCTACGAGCAGTACTTC
CASRLGPGTYEQYF
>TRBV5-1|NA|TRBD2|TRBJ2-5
TGCGCCAGCAGCCCTGGACTAGTTGTTATAGCCCAAGAGACCCAGTACTTC
CASSPGLVVIAQETQYF
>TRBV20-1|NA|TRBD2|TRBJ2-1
TGCACTACCTTGGGACTAGCTAATGAGCAGTTCTTC
CTTLGLANEQFF
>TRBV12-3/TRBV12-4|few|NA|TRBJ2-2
TGTGCCAGCAGTTTAGGAGAGACCGGGGAGCTGTTTTTT
CASSLGETGELFF
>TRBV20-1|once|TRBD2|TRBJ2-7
TGCAGTGCTAGATTGCGCGGGAGGGCCGGTGTCTACGAGCAGTACTTC
CSARLRGRAGVYEQYF
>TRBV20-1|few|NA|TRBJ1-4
TGCAGTGCCCCGCATGGAGCAACTAATGAAAAACTGTTTTTT
CSAPHGATNEKLFF
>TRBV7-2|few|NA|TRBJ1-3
TGTGCCAGCAGCTTAGGTGTGACTTCTGGAAACACCATATATTTT
CASSLGVTSGNTIYF
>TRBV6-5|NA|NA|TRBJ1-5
TGTGCCAGCAGTTACCGGGGGGCTTATCAGCCCCAGCATTTT
CASSYRGAYQPQHF
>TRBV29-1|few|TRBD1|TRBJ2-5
TGCAGCGTCAAAGACAGGGCAGAGACCCAGTACTTC
CSVKDRAETQYF
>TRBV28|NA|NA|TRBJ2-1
TGTGCCAGCAGTTCCTACACAGGCTCGACCTACAATGAGCAGTTCTTC
CASSSYTGSTYNEQFF
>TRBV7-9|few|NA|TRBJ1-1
TGTGCCAGCAGCTTGGCGACAGGCTGGGGGACTGAAGCTTTCTTT
CASSLATGWGTEAFF
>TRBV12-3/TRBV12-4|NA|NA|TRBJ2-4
TGTGCCAGCAGTTTTTCCGGGCAGCTGTATTACTTC
CASSFSGQLYYF
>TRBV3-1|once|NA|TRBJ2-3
TGTGCCAGCAGCCGCCGCGGCCCAGATACGCAGTATTTT
CASSRRGPDTQYF
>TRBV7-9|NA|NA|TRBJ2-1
TGTGCCAGCAGCTTAGCGTACCGGGACAAGGGAGCCAATGAGCAGTTCTTC
CASSLAYRDKGANEQFF
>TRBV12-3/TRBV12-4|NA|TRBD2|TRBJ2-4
TGTGCCAGCAGTTTAGGACTAGCGGCCCAGGGGAACATTCAGTACTTC
CASSLGLAAQGNIQYF
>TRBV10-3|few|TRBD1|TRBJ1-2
TGTGCCATCAGTGCTAGGGACAGCGGCTACACCTTC
CAISARDSGYTF
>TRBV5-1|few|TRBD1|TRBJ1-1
TGCGCCAGCAGCGACCGGGACAGCTACACTGAAGCTTTCTTT
CASSDRDSYTEAFF
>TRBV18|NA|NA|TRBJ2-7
TGTGCCAGCTCACCAGGTGGGGTCCTCTCCTACGAGCAGTACTTC
CASSPGGVLSYEQYF
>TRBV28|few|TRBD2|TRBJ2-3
TGTGCCAGCAGTTCCCCAGCGGGAGGGCCAGATACGCAGTATTTT
CASSSPAGGPDTQYF
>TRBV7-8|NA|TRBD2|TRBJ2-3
TGTGCCAGCAGCTTAGCGTCGGGACTAACAACTAGCACAGATACGCAGTATTTT
CASSLASGLTTSTDTQYF